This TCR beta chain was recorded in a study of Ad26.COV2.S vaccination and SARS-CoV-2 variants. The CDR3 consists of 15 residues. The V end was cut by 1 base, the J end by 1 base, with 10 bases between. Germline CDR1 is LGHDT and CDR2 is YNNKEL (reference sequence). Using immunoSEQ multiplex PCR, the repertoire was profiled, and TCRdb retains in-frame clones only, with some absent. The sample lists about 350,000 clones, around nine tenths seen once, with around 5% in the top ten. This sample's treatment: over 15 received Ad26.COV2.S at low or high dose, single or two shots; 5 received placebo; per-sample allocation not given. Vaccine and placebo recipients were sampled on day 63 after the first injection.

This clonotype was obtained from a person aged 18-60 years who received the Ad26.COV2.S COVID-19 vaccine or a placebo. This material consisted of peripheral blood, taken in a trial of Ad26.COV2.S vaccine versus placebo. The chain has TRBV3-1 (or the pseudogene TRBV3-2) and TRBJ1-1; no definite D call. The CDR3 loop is CASSQGMRSNTEAFF. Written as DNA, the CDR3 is TGTGCCAGCAGCCAAGGGATGAGGTCGAACACTGAAGCTTTCTTT.